This T cell receptor beta chain is from a study of blood T cell repertoires in COVID-19. The overall study: From the United States, Italy and Spain came samples of acute and convalescent COVID-19. PBMCs, B-cell-depleted T cells, or T cells provided the cDNA or gDNA that made up the material.

The CDR3 runs to 13 residues. Trimming took 5 bases from V and 3 from J; bases not matched to a gene: 0. Germline V gene data show CDR1 as LGHDT and CDR2 as YNNKEL (reference sequence). In the study's own analysis: Researchers report that nucleated cell counts were estimated from reference gene primer amplification. Here immunoSEQ multiplex PCR was the method, and the copy in TCRdb shows in-frame clones only, minus some. The V and J calls and the clone size are those of that table, but D and trimming were determined from the DNA. The sample carries 300,000 to 450,000 clones, about 89% recorded once. Individuals drawn from 20 to 30 US areas were about 18 to 95 years old.

V usage is TRBV3-1 (or the pseudogene TRBV3-2) and J usage is TRBJ2-7; 11 bases line up with TRBD2. This TCR was sampled from a man between 40 and 49 years old in a cohort exposed to, infected with or recovered from COVID-19 (not recorded which). Source material: PBMCs or T cells enriched from blood (not recorded which). CDR3 protein: CASSGTSGYEQYF. The CDR3 DNA reads as TGTGCCAGCAGCGGGACTAGCGGCTACGAGCAGTACTTC.